A single sample gave rise to the 29 T cell receptor beta chains below, sequenced in a study of cytomegalovirus exposure and HLA in healthy donors. It was with 60 Vbeta and 13 Jbeta primers that the PCR ran. Data came from immunoSEQ multiplex PCR; TCRdb stores just in-frame clones and leaves some out. Among more than 200,000 clones listed, over 60% were seen once. The sequenced sample consisted of PBMCs. These receptors all come from a male donor in good health and CMV-seronegative.

The chain employs TRBV20-1 and TRBJ1-1; D is uncertain. The CDR3 sequence is 11 residues long. Germline lookup yields CDR1 DFQATT and CDR2 SNEGSKA (reference sequence). The CDR3: CRVPMNTEAFF. The CDR3 nucleotides read TGCAGGGTACCTATGAACACTGAAGCTTTCTTT.

The table lists this clone with a count of one. CDR3 region: CASGRTGSLETQYF. The CDR3 region has the DNA TGTGCTAGTGGAAGGACTGGAAGTCTAGAGACCCAGTACTTC. The chain couples TRBV12-5 to TRBJ2-5, with D possibly being TRBD2 (5 bases). The germline gives CDR1 LGHNT, CDR2 FRNRAP. V lost 6 bases and J lost 4, with 15 bases in between. CDR3 length equals 14 residues.

This chain uses TRBV9 with TRBJ2-7, with D perhaps TRBD2 (6 bases). The germline V and J ends were trimmed by 4 bases and 0 bases, with 11 bases remaining between them. The germline V gene encodes CDR1 SGDLS and CDR2 YYNGEE. The CDR3 spans 14 residues. For the CDR3, the DNA is TGTGCCAGCAGCACAAGCGGGTTCTCCTACGAGCAGTACTTC. Translation: CASSTSGFSYEQYF.

The rearrangement joins TRBV7-2 to TRBJ1-1; no clear D gene. V lost 1 base to trimming and J lost 2 bases, with 8 bases between them. Germline CDR1 SGHTA, CDR2 FQGNSA. The CDR3 spans 14 residues. The CDR3, as DNA: TGTGCCAGCAGCTTAGGATTCGGTAACACTGAAGCTTTCTTT. It encodes CASSLGFGNTEAFF.

The chain joins TRBV29-1 to TRBJ2-3, with 10 nucleotides matching TRBD2. J was trimmed by 8 bases and V by 3 bases; bases with no gene match: 8. CDR1 is SQVTM, CDR2 ANQGSEA, per germline. There are 14 residues in the CDR3. This CDR3 is CSVDSSGGLSTQYF. The CDR3 DNA is TGCAGCGTTGATTCTAGCGGGGGCCTGAGTACGCAGTATTTT.

The CDR3 reads CASSQVPSTNEKLFF. CDR3 DNA: TGCGCCAGCAGCCAAGTTCCTTCCACTAATGAAAAACTGTTTTTT. This chain links TRBV4-3 with TRBJ1-4; D gene ambiguous. The CDR3 is 15 amino acids. Germline CDR1 reads LGHNA; CDR2 reads YSLEER. V was cut by 1 base and J by 2 bases, with 8 bases left in between.

The V call is TRBV7-8, the J call TRBJ2-7; D is possibly TRBD1 (5 bases). Per germline, CDR1 SGHVS and CDR2 FQNEAQ. V lost 5 bases, J lost 10 bases, and 24 bases lay in between. CDR3 length: 15 amino acids. The CDR3 region is CASSKRGTGLAGQYF. The CDR3 nucleotides are TGTGCCAGCAGCAAGCGAGGAACAGGATTAGCCGGACAGTACTTC.

The rearrangement joins TRBV28 to TRBJ1-2; perhaps TRBD1 as D (5 bases). Trimming took 7 bases from V and 4 from J, leaving 10 bases between them. There are 12 residues in the CDR3. In germline, CDR1 is MDHEN, CDR2 SYDVKM. The CDR3 spells CASTRTIYGYTF. In DNA, the CDR3 is TGTGCCAGCACCCGGACAATCTATGGCTACACCTTC.

This sequence joins TRBV5-1 and TRBJ1-2; 7 bases agree with TRBD1. Germline CDR1 reads SGHRS; CDR2 reads YFSETQ. This CDR3 is 17 amino acids long. V gave up 3 bases and J gave up 8 bases; unmatched junction bases: 19. CDR3 in DNA: TGCGCCAGCAGCTACGAAGGGTCAACAGGGGTTCGAGGAGGCTACACCTTC. It translates to CASSYEGSTGVRGGYTF.

The chain recombines TRBV7-8 with TRBJ1-6; maybe TRBD1 (5 bases). The CDR3 runs to 16 residues. Germline V gene lookup returns CDR1 SGHVS and CDR2 FQNEAQ. Trimming pared 2 bases from V and 3 bases from J, leaving 11 bases between. CDR3 DNA sequence: TGTGCCAGCAGCTTACCGGGGGGGGGCTATAATTCACCCCTCCACTTT. The encoded protein is CASSLPGGGYNSPLHF.

The chain carries TRBV19 and TRBJ2-1, with D tentatively TRBD2 (5 bases). Germline CDR1 is LNHDA and CDR2 is SQIVND (reference sequence). Trimming took 3 bases from V and 4 from J, leaving 13 bases between them. This CDR3 has 15 amino acids. The CDR3 DNA reads as TGTGCCAGTAGTATTCAGTGGTCGGGGTACAATGAGCAGTTCTTC. Its translation is CASSIQWSGYNEQFF.

V is TRBV5-1 and J is TRBJ2-2; 9 nucleotides match TRBD1. Germline lookup yields CDR1 SGHRS and CDR2 YFSETQ. V lost 4 bases to trimming and J lost 4 bases; unmatched junction nucleotides: 2. There are 14 residues in the CDR3. For the CDR3, the DNA is TGCGCCAGCAGCACAGGGGGCATCACCGGGGAGCTGTTTTTT. It codes for CASSTGGITGELFF.

The rearrangement uses TRBV30 and TRBJ2-3; 9 bases are shared with TRBD2. Germline assignment: CDR1 GTSNPN and CDR2 SVGIG (reference sequence). The CDR3 is made up of 17 amino acids. V lost 0 bases to trimming and J lost 6 bases; unmatched junction nucleotides: 13. This CDR3 is CAWSVRRRSGGSDTQYF. CDR3 DNA: TGTGCCTGGAGTGTACGGCGGAGAAGCGGGGGGTCGGATACGCAGTATTTT.

The V call is TRBV28, the J call TRBJ2-7, with 8 bases aligning to TRBD1. This CDR3 has 23 residues. The ends lost 3 bases at V and 1 base at J; junction bases unmatched: 29. Germline loops: CDR1 MDHEN, CDR2 SYDVKM. The CDR3 sequence is CASSFRTGNPGKSPRRISYEQYF. The CDR3 region has the DNA TGTGCCAGCAGTTTCCGGACAGGGAACCCTGGTAAAAGTCCCCGCCGAATATCCTACGAGCAGTACTTC.

This clone appeared once. Other nucleotide sequences from this sample produce the same CDR3. V gene TRBV28 combines with J gene TRBJ1-1; D gene ambiguous. The V end lost 3 bases, the J end lost 1 base, and 6 bases lay between the germline ends. The CDR3 sequence is 13 residues long. In germline, CDR1 is MDHEN, CDR2 SYDVKM. The CDR3 sequence is CASSLRGNTEAFF. The CDR3 DNA follows: TGTGCCAGCAGTTTGAGAGGGAACACTGAAGCTTTCTTT.

The chain has TRBV16 and TRBJ1-1, with D maybe TRBD1 (6 bases). This CDR3 has 12 amino acids. Trimming removed 3 bases at V and 4 bases at J, with 6 bases between. Germline V gene lookup returns CDR1 KGHSY and CDR2 FQNENV. CDR3 region: CASSQGATEAFF. The CDR3 coding sequence is TGTGCCAGCAGCCAGGGGGCCACTGAAGCTTTCTTT.

The chain links TRBV7-8 to TRBJ1-1; a possible D gene is TRBD1 (6 bases). There are 16 residues in the CDR3. Trimming cost V 1 base and J 0 bases, with 12 bases left between them. Germline assignment: CDR1 SGHVS and CDR2 FQNEAQ. For the CDR3, the DNA is TGTGCCAGCAGCTTAGTCAGGGGAGAGATGAACACTGAAGCTTTCTTT. It is translated as CASSLVRGEMNTEAFF.

The V call is TRBV2, the J call TRBJ2-7, with 9 bases identical to TRBD1. This CDR3 has 14 amino acids. The germline CDR1 and CDR2 sequences are SNHLY and FYNNEI. The V and J ends lost 7 bases and 2 bases, in that order; junction bases with no gene match: 6. CDR3 sequence: CASTRDREAYEQYF. The CDR3 DNA reads TGTGCCAGCACCCGGGACAGGGAGGCCTACGAGCAGTACTTC.

V is TRBV6-5 and J is TRBJ2-7, with TRBD2 matching 8 bases. The CDR3 totals 16 residues. Trimming at V came to 0 bases and at J to 3 bases, leaving 7 bases not matched to a gene. CDR1 MNHEY and CDR2 SVGAGI come from the germline V gene. CDR3 amino acids: CASSYSEGLAGYEQYF. CDR3 nucleotide sequence: TGTGCCAGCAGTTACTCAGAGGGTCTAGCGGGCTACGAGCAGTACTTC.

The chain combines TRBV5-1 with TRBJ1-4; TRBD1 is a possible D gene (6 bases). Germline assignment: CDR1 SGHRS and CDR2 YFSETQ. The CDR3 runs to 17 residues. V was cut by 4 bases and J by 2 bases, with 18 bases left in between. The CDR3 protein is CASSPRGGAHTNEKLFF. CDR3 DNA sequence: TGCGCCAGCAGCCCAAGGGGGGGGGCGCATACTAATGAAAAACTGTTTTTT.

CDR3 amino acids: CASSGGGDRNEKLFF. CDR3 bases: TGCGCCAGCAGCGGTGGGGGCGACAGAAATGAAAAACTGTTTTTT. The chain uses TRBV5-1 and TRBJ1-4; TRBD1 is a possible D gene (6 bases). Trimming removed 4 bases at V and 5 bases at J, with 15 bases between. CDR3 length equals 15 residues. Germline values: CDR1 SGHRS, CDR2 YFSETQ.

The chain joins TRBV6-6 to TRBJ2-3; 11 nucleotides line up with TRBD2. The junction had 3 bases not matched to a gene; V was cut back by 4 bases and J by 3 bases. Germline-derived CDR1 and CDR2 are MNHNY and SVGAGI (reference sequence). The CDR3 spans 15 residues. As DNA, the CDR3 is TGTGCCAGCAGTTCGACTAGCGGGATTACAGATACGCAGTATTTT. Translation gives CASSSTSGITDTQYF.

This chain joins TRBV5-1 and TRBJ2-7; 9 bases match TRBD2. The germline V gene encodes CDR1 SGHRS and CDR2 YFSETQ. V dropped 7 bases and J dropped 5; count of bases not matched to a gene: 7. This CDR3 comprises 13 residues. CDR3 bases: TGCGCCAGCGGGCGGGGGGGCTACGACGAGCAGTACTTC. It codes for CASGRGGYDEQYF.

V gene TRBV11-2 combines with J gene TRBJ1-1; possible D gene TRBD1, 6 bases. Germline CDR1 reads SGHAT; CDR2 reads FQNNGV. CDR3 length: 14 residues. Deletions cut 5 bases from V and 5 bases from J, with 15 bases between. For the CDR3, the DNA is TGTGCCAGCAGCGTACAGGGTGGTCATACTGAAGCTTTCTTT. It translates to CASSVQGGHTEAFF.

V usage is TRBV27 and J usage is TRBJ2-1, with a tentative D call TRBD1 (5 bases). This CDR3 has 17 residues. V shed 5 bases and J shed 4 bases, with 21 bases lying between them. The V gene's germline CDR1 is MNHEY and CDR2 SMNVEV (reference sequence). DNA of the CDR3: TGTGCCAGCAGTCAACCACTTCAGGGTTCCTCTTACAATGAGCAGTTCTTC. Encoded protein: CASSQPLQGSSYNEQFF.

The chain carries TRBV28 and TRBJ1-4, with 7 bases fitting TRBD1. The CDR3 covers 17 residues. V gave up 4 bases and J gave up 0 bases; unmatched junction bases: 8. Germline V gene sequence: CDR1 MDHEN, CDR2 SYDVKM. In DNA form, the CDR3 reads TGTGCCAGCAGTTCCTTGACAGGGCAGTCAACTAATGAAAAACTGTTTTTT. Its translation: CASSSLTGQSTNEKLFF.

V gene TRBV7-9 combines with J gene TRBJ1-6, with 8 bases matching TRBD1. V was clipped by 5 bases and J by 7 bases; unmatched bases: 10. The CDR3 is 16 amino acids. The germline V gene encodes CDR1 SEHNR and CDR2 FQNEAQ (reference sequence). CDR3 region: CASSPRDRIENSPLHF. In DNA form, the CDR3 reads TGTGCCAGCAGCCCCCGGGACAGGATAGAAAATTCACCCCTCCACTTT.

This clone was detected once. The V and J genes are TRBV27 and TRBJ1-1; D is perhaps TRBD1 (5 bases). The germline V gene has CDR1 MNHEY and CDR2 SMNVEV (reference sequence). The CDR3 spans 14 residues. V was cut by 3 bases and J by 0 bases, with 8 bases left in between. The CDR3 DNA follows: TGTGCCAGCAGTTTTAGACAGATGAACACTGAAGCTTTCTTT. Translated: CASSFRQMNTEAFF.

The chain joins TRBV7-9 to TRBJ1-6, with D hard to call. Germline values: CDR1 SEHNR, CDR2 FQNEAQ (reference sequence). The CDR3 contains 16 residues. The V end was cut by 1 base, the J end by 6 bases, with 13 bases between. Here the CDR3 reads CASSLVLSWANSPLHF. The CDR3 nucleotides read TGTGCCAGCAGCTTAGTCCTCTCTTGGGCTAATTCACCCCTCCACTTT.